This T cell receptor (beta chain) was recovered during a study of beta chain features in type 1 diabetes listed by TCRdb under 2018. About the full investigation: No differences in mean age, gender distribution, total cell number or subset yield were found between patients and healthy donors. Across all samples, some 100,000,000 sorted cells were examined, and cell number per subset correlated strongly with RNA yield. In the study, recently diagnosed type 1 diabetes patients and matched healthy donors were compared on the TCRB repertoires of their sorted circulating CD4+ T cell subsets. Whereas all 28 donors provided naive and central memory subsets, regulatory and stem cell-like memory subsets were isolated from just 8 patients and about eight healthy donors.

Summary of the overall study and its limitations: Because the HLA sub-analyses included only small numbers of individuals, any influence of HLA type on TCRB rearrangement was left unresolved. A moderate but significant shortening of TCRB CDR3 length was observed in type 1 diabetes patients in all four CD4+ subsets. PCR might favor shorter templates, but patient and control samples were amplified and corrected together, so any skew would affect both groups equally. Naive, central memory and regulatory TCRB repertoires appeared more similar among patients than among healthy donors. Patients with type 1 diabetes made fewer insertions and deleted more nucleotides at VDJ recombination sites, implying thymic rearrangement abnormalities. Because cDNA was sequenced instead of genomic DNA, activated cells with high expression could be over-represented, although the groups did not differ in activation or CD3 levels.

Each donor gave one peripheral blood draw, averaging roughly 0.11 L, which was collected into heparinised tubes. A BD FACSAria II was used to sort naive, central memory, regulatory and stem cell-like memory CD4+ T cells with a panel that included CD45RO, CCR7, CD25, CD127, CD95 and CD27. All sorted populations exceeded 95% purity. PBMCs were isolated immediately by Lymphoprep density gradient centrifugation and stained directly without culture. Samples were stained and sorted in pairs, with one healthy donor and one patient per experiment, so that batch effects were minimized. To note about this clone: This clone's antigen is unknown. No base qualities exist here, and no much larger clone lies one base off it.

The CDR3, from cysteine to phenylalanine, totals 14 residues. Of the read, only the CDR3 DNA is kept; its 42 bases are in frame from base 1. CDR1 and CDR2 (KGHSH, LQKENI) derive from the germline V gene. Cut back by 1 base and 0 bases, the V and J ends lie 6 bases apart. All of the isolated RNA was reverse transcribed with the High Capacity cDNA Reverse Transcription Kit, so expressed TCRB transcripts were sequenced. Deep immunoSEQ sequencing was performed on naive, central memory and regulatory T cell samples, with an average of roughly 3.5 million total reads per sample. Sorted cells were lysed in RLT buffer and RNA was extracted with DNase-treated RNeasy Micro or Mini kits, depending on cell number. To prevent cross-contamination, each cell subset was processed individually, whereas patient and healthy donor samples were processed jointly. TCRB sequences were amplified from cDNA with the immunoSEQ multiplex PCR, producing 87-bp fragments spanning the CDR3 region. Sequencing of the amplicons was done on the Illumina HiSeq platform. In the paper's pipeline: Synthetic template baselines were used to correct PCR bias computationally, reads within Hamming distance 2 were collapsed, and singletons that could not be merged were discarded. Reads were aligned against IMGT to assign V, D and J genes, CDR3 length and insertions or deletions at six rearrangement sites. Within each subset, clonotype counts were normalized to sorted cell number, after which true diversity and Gini coefficients were computed with the tcR R package. The overlap coefficient, calculated on TCRB nucleotide sequences, was used to measure repertoire sharing. Out-of-frame TCRB sequences from naive cells were analyzed to stand in for the pre-selection repertoire. This is the immuneACCESS table as TCRdb keeps it, with only in-frame sequences that have V and J called. A part of the clones is gone; compared with another copy, unresolved V genes explain less than half, and the rest is unexplained. That table furnishes V, J and clone size, whereas the DNA furnished D and trimming. The sample contains about 230,000 clones, roughly 17% of them found a single time. Of the sample, about 0.092% falls within the top ten clones.

The sequenced sample was naive CD4+ T cells from blood. The cell subset or site label of this sample denotes: true naive CD4+ T cells. The TCR originated in a young man with type 1 diabetes. The rearranged segments are TRBV18 and TRBJ1-1, with the D gene not confidently named. The CDR3 region has the sequence CASSPLDMNTEAFF. In nucleotide form, the sequence is TGTGCCAGCTCACCACTTGATATGAACACTGAAGCTTTCTTT.